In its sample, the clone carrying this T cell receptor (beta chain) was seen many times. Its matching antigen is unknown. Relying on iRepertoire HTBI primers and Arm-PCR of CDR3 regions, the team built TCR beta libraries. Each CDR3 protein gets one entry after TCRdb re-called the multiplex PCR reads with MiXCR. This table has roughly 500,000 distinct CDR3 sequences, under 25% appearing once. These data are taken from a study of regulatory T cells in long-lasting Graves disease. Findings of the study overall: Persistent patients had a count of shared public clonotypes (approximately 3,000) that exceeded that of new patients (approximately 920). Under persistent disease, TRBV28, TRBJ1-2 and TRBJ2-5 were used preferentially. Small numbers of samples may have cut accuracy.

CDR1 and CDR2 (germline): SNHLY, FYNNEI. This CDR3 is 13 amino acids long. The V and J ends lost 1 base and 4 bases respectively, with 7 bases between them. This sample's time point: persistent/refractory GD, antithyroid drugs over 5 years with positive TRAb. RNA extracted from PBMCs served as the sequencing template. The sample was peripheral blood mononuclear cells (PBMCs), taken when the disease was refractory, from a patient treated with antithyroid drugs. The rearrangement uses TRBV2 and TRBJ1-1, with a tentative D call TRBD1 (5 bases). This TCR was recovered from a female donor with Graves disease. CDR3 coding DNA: TGTGCCAGCAGTGAAGACAGGCCCACTGAAGCTTTCTTT. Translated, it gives CASSEDRPTEAFF.